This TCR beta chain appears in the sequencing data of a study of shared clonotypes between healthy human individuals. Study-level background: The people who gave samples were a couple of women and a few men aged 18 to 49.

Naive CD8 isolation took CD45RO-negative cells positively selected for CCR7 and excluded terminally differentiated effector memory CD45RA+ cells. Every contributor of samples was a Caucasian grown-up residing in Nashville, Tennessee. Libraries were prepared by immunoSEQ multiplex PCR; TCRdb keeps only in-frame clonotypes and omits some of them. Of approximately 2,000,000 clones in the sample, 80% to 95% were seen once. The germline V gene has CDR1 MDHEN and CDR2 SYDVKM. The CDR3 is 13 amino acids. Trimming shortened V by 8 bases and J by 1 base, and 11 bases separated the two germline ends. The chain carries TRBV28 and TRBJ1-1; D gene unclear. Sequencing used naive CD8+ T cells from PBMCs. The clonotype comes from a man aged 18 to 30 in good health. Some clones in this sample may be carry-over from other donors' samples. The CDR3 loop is CASGNSPNTEAFF. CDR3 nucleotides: TGTGCCAGCGGAAACTCTCCGAACACTGAAGCTTTCTTT.